This T cell receptor beta chain was sequenced for a study of blood T cell repertoires in COVID-19. Study context: The United States, Italy and Spain supplied acute and convalescent COVID-19 samples.

The repertoire was sequenced with immunoSEQ multiplex PCR; TCRdb's copy has only in-frame clones and lacks some. The table has approximately 300,000 clones, 90% seen once. Points on this clone: One end of the junction varies from germline; a read error may be responsible. In the same sample, other DNA sequences code for this CDR3.

Sequencing was carried out using peripheral blood. The origin of this receptor is a middle-aged woman with COVID-19, enrolled during active disease.

The CDR3, as DNA: TGTGCTAGCAGCCTCGAGGGGCTAGCGACAGAGACCCAGTACTTC. As protein: CASSLEGLATETQYF. V usage is TRBV9 and J usage is TRBJ2-5, with D maybe TRBD2 (6 bases). Germline lookup yields CDR1 SGDLS and CDR2 YYNGEE. The CDR3 runs 15 residues.